What follows is one T cell receptor beta chain and its context. Its specificity is not known. TCRdb passed the 5' RACE reads through MiXCR, listing each CDR3 protein once. The sample has tens of thousands of distinct CDR3 sequences; approximately 16% are singletons. The V gene end was trimmed by 2 bases and the J gene end by 13 bases; junction bases not matched to a gene: 11. Germline CDR1 and CDR2: SEHNR and FQNEAQ (reference sequence). CDR3 length: 14 amino acids. This specimen comes from a study of early T cells in non-severe SARS-CoV-2 infection. Study conclusions and caveats: Lookups in VDJdb leaned toward anti-spike CD8 responses and missed private and CD4 specificities.

The input for sequencing was whole blood, taken at baseline. This receptor was taken from an adult who was a healthcare worker with PCR-confirmed SARS-CoV-2 infection or an uninfected control (not recorded which). The chain carries TRBV7-9 and TRBJ2-7; 10 nucleotides match TRBD2. The chain's CDR3 is CASSLISDTSGIYF. The CDR3, as DNA: TGTGCCAGCAGCTTAATTTCCGACACTAGCGGGATATACTTC.